One and the same sample provided the 24 T cell receptor beta chains below, sequenced in a study of blood T cell repertoires in COVID-19. The repertoire was sequenced with immunoSEQ multiplex PCR; TCRdb's copy has only in-frame clones and lacks some. The sample includes about 130,000 clones, roughly 85% of them seen just once. The sequenced material came from peripheral blood. The receptors here all came from a woman older than 75 with COVID-19, enrolled during active disease.

This chain joins TRBV11-2 and TRBJ2-1; 9 nucleotides match TRBD2. Germline CDR1 and CDR2: SGHAT and FQNNGV. After removal of 5 bases from V and 7 bases from J, the junction contained 9 bases not matched to a gene. The CDR3 consists of 15 residues. The CDR3 region has the DNA TGTGCCAGCAGCGCACTAGCGGGTATTGGGAATGAGCAGTTCTTC. It translates to CASSALAGIGNEQFF.

This rearrangement joins TRBV7-9 to TRBJ1-4; D gene ambiguous. V was shortened by 5 bases and J by 0 bases, with 10 bases between the two germline ends. The germline V gene has CDR1 SEHNR and CDR2 FQNEAQ (reference sequence). This CDR3 is 15 amino acids long. In DNA form, the CDR3 reads TGTGCCAGCAGCCCCCCGGTCCCAACTAATGAAAAACTGTTTTTT. It translates to CASSPPVPTNEKLFF.

This clone showed up just once. This sequence joins TRBV28 and TRBJ1-3, with a possible D match to TRBD1 (5 bases). The CDR3 is 15 amino acids. Germline V gene sequence: CDR1 MDHEN, CDR2 SYDVKM. V lost 6 bases and J lost 2, with 14 bases in between. CDR3 region: CASSPQGGTGNTIYF. The CDR3 DNA reads as TGTGCCAGCAGCCCCCAGGGAGGCACTGGAAACACCATATATTTT.

The rearrangement uses TRBV5-4 and TRBJ2-1, with 8 bases lining up with TRBD2. The CDR3 totals 17 residues. The germline V gene has CDR1 SGHNT and CDR2 YYREEE (reference sequence). The V gene end was trimmed by 0 bases and the J gene end by 5 bases; junction bases not matched to a gene: 10. This CDR3 is CASSLDPGLAGNNEQFF. The DNA of the CDR3 is TGTGCCAGCAGCTTGGACCCGGGGCTAGCGGGCAACAATGAGCAGTTCTTC. Supplemented by reference TRBV5-4 and TRBJ2-1, the full variable domain reads ETGVTQSPTHLIKTRGQQVTLRCSSQSGHNTVSWYQQALGQGPQFIFQYYREEENGRGNFPPRFSGLQFPNYSSELNVNALELDDSALYLCASSLDPGLAGNNEQFFGPGTRLTVL.

DNA for the CDR3: TGCAGCGTTGTAACAGGGTCGGCCTACTACAATGAGCAGTTCTTC. Amino acids: CSVVTGSAYYNEQFF. The genes are TRBV29-1 and TRBJ2-1; D is possibly TRBD1 (6 bases). The CDR3 contains 15 residues. V lost 4 bases to trimming and J lost 3 bases, with 16 bases between them. Germline CDR1 reads SQVTM; CDR2 reads ANQGSEA.

This chain connects TRBV2 to TRBJ2-3; the D is unclear. The V gene's germline CDR1 is SNHLY and CDR2 FYNNEI. The V end lost 5 bases, the J end lost 5 bases, and 8 bases lay between the germline ends. CDR3 length equals 12 residues. The CDR3 bases are TGTGCCAGCAGTTTCGGCGGAGATACGCAGTATTTT. This sequence encodes CASSFGGDTQYF.

The V gene is TRBV24-1, the J gene TRBJ1-1, with D tentatively TRBD1 (6 bases). The V end was cut by 3 bases, the J end by 1 base, with 17 bases between. Germline V gene data show CDR1 as KGHDR and CDR2 as SFDVKD. The CDR3 loop spans 17 amino acids. CDR3 nucleotide sequence: TGTGCCACCAGTGATACCCCAGGGCGGGGGCGGAACACTGAAGCTTTCTTT. This gives the protein CATSDTPGRGRNTEAFF.

The chain carries TRBV3-1 (or the pseudogene TRBV3-2) and TRBJ1-1, with D uncertain. Germline CDR1 and CDR2: LGHDT and YNNKEL (reference sequence). Deletions cut 5 bases from V and 1 base from J, with 14 bases between. The CDR3 length is 15 residues. The CDR3 sequence: CASSTWGAPNTEAFF. DNA of the CDR3: TGTGCCAGCAGCACATGGGGAGCGCCGAACACTGAAGCTTTCTTT.

The genes are TRBV28 and TRBJ2-7; no reliable D call. The CDR3 spans 13 residues. Per the germline V gene, CDR1 is MDHEN and CDR2 is SYDVKM. The germline V and J ends were trimmed by 2 bases and 1 base, with 6 bases remaining between them. This CDR3 reads CASSLPGSYEQYF. CDR3 coding DNA: TGTGCCAGCAGTTTACCAGGATCCTACGAGCAGTACTTC.

The rearrangement links TRBV7-2 to TRBJ1-1, with unresolved D. The CDR3 contains 14 residues. Trimming pared 5 bases from V and 0 bases from J, leaving 10 bases between. The germline V gene has CDR1 SGHTA and CDR2 FQGNSA. CDR3 DNA sequence: TGTGCCAGCAGCCGTCGACTTCTGAACACTGAAGCTTTCTTT. It codes for CASSRRLLNTEAFF.

The CDR3, as DNA: TGTGCCAGCAGCCCCCGAGCTTACAATGAGCAGTTCTTC. Translation gives CASSPRAYNEQFF. The chain couples TRBV9 to TRBJ2-1, with no clear D. There are 13 residues in the CDR3. Trimming stripped 4 bases from V and 4 bases from J, with 9 bases between. The germline V gene has CDR1 SGDLS and CDR2 YYNGEE.

The V and J genes are TRBV2 and TRBJ2-6; tentatively, D is TRBD2 (5 bases). Germline V gene sequence: CDR1 SNHLY, CDR2 FYNNEI. Trimming removed 7 bases at V and 0 bases at J, with 16 bases between. The length of the CDR3 is 17 residues. CDR3 bases: TGTGCCAGCAACCCCCGAACCGGGATCTCTGGGGCCAACGTCCTGACTTTC. The encoded protein is CASNPRTGISGANVLTF.

The rearrangement joins TRBV2 to TRBJ2-1; 9 bases are a match to TRBD2. Germline V gene data show CDR1 as SNHLY and CDR2 as FYNNEI. The V segment lost 2 bases and the J segment 5 bases; nucleotides outside the gene matches: 4. The CDR3 contains 15 residues. For the CDR3, the DNA is TGTGCCAGCAGTGAACGTCTAGCGGGGAACAATGAGCAGTTCTTC. Translated, it gives CASSERLAGNNEQFF.

This clone was counted only a few times. The genes are TRBV15 and TRBJ2-1; 7 bases are shared with TRBD1. This CDR3 region has 15 residues. In germline, CDR1 is LNHNV, CDR2 YYDKDF (reference sequence). J lost 10 bases, V lost 0 bases, and 9 bases had no gene match. As DNA, the CDR3 is TGTGCCACCAGCAGAGATGCGAGACAGGGTGGAGAGCAGTTCTTC. It codes for CATSRDARQGGEQFF.

The chain couples TRBV4-1 to TRBJ2-1; D perhaps matches TRBD1 (7 bases). Germline V gene lookup returns CDR1 MGHRA and CDR2 YSYEKL. CDR3 size: 19 residues. The V and J ends lost 4 bases and 8 bases respectively, with 30 bases between them. CDR3: CASSLGDRVGPSSEHEQFF. The CDR3 DNA reads as TGCGCCAGCAGCCTCGGCGACAGGGTAGGACCCTCTAGCGAACATGAGCAGTTCTTC.

J is TRBJ1-1 and V is TRBV27; 8 nucleotides agree with TRBD1. The CDR3 length is 13 residues. CDR1 is MNHEY, CDR2 SMNVEV, per germline (reference sequence). V lost 6 bases and J lost 3; bases outside the gene matches: 3. Here the CDR3 DNA reads TGTGCCAGCAGAGACAGGGGTTACACTGAAGCTTTCTTT. Translation gives CASRDRGYTEAFF.

This clone was recorded once. This chain links TRBV19 with TRBJ1-4; D ambiguous. This CDR3 region has 12 residues. Looked up from germline, CDR1 is LNHDA and CDR2 is SQIVND (reference sequence). The V end lost 5 bases, the J end lost 4 bases, and 5 bases lay between the germline ends. The CDR3 loop reads CASSPLNEKLFF. The CDR3 DNA reads TGTGCCAGTAGTCCCCTTAATGAAAAACTGTTTTTT.

The chain has TRBV15 and TRBJ2-7; 10 bases are a match to TRBD1. CDR3 length: 15 amino acids. V lost 1 base and J lost 2; bases outside the gene matches: 2. Germline CDR1 is LNHNV and CDR2 is YYDKDF (reference sequence). CDR3 DNA sequence: TGTGCCACCAGCAGAGGAGGACAGGGGGCCTACGAGCAGTACTTC. Translating it yields CATSRGGQGAYEQYF. Full variable domain (rest looked up from reference TRBV15 and TRBJ2-7): DAMVIQNPRYQVTQFGKPVTLSCSQTLNHNVMYWYQQKSSQAPKLLFHYYDKDFNNEADTPDNFQSRRPNTSFCFLDIRSPGLGDTAMYLCATSRGGQGAYEQYFGPGTRLTVT.

This clone was detected only a few times. V usage is TRBV28 and J usage is TRBJ1-2; D unresolved. V was shortened by 6 bases and J by 5 bases, with 10 bases between the two germline ends. The CDR3 loop spans 12 amino acids. Germline loops: CDR1 MDHEN, CDR2 SYDVKM. The CDR3 sequence: CASRRIEYGYTF. CDR3 DNA: TGTGCCAGCAGGAGAATCGAATATGGCTACACCTTC.

The rearrangement joins TRBV4-3 to TRBJ2-7; 7 positions agree with TRBD2. The germline gives CDR1 LGHNA, CDR2 YSLEER. The CDR3 spans 13 residues. V shed 4 bases, J shed 5 bases, and the junction held 5 bases outside the gene matches. The CDR3 bases are TGCGCCAGCAGCCTAACTAGCGCCGACGAGCAGTACTTC. Translated: CASSLTSADEQYF.

The chain is built from TRBV18 and TRBJ2-3; 12 bases align to TRBD2. Germline V gives CDR1 KGHSH, CDR2 LQKENI. This CDR3 is built from 16 residues. The V and J ends lost 6 bases and 7 bases, in that order; junction bases with no gene match: 11. The CDR3 reads CASSPTSGRSGNTQYF. CDR3 DNA sequence: TGTGCCAGCTCCCCGACTAGCGGGAGAAGCGGGAATACGCAGTATTTT.

The V gene is TRBV19, the J gene TRBJ1-1; 7 bases line up with TRBD1. Germline V gene lookup returns CDR1 LNHDA and CDR2 SQIVND (reference sequence). After removal of 9 bases from V and 4 bases from J, the junction contained 8 bases not matched to a gene. This CDR3 is 13 amino acids long. The DNA of the CDR3 is TGTGCCAGCCAGGGACAGTATGGCACTGAAGCTTTCTTT. Protein product: CASQGQYGTEAFF.

With regard to this clone: This same CDR3 is encoded by further DNA sequences in the sample. The rearrangement joins TRBV9 to TRBJ2-3; 10 nucleotides agree with TRBD2. This CDR3 has 16 amino acids. The J segment lost 3 bases and the V segment lost 0 bases, leaving 4 bases of the junction unmatched. Germline values: CDR1 SGDLS, CDR2 YYNGEE. CDR3 in DNA: TGTGCCAGCAGCGTAGCAAGCGGGAGGGCGACAGATACGCAGTATTTT. Translated, it gives CASSVASGRATDTQYF.

The chain couples TRBV6-5 to TRBJ2-7; D possibly corresponds to TRBD2 (6 bases). Trimming shortened V by 7 bases and J by 5 bases, and 15 bases separated the two germline ends. CDR1 and CDR2 (germline): MNHEY, SVGAGI. This CDR3 contains 13 residues. The chain's CDR3 is CASIGLWGDEQYF. The CDR3 nucleotides are TGTGCCAGCATTGGTTTATGGGGGGACGAGCAGTACTTC.